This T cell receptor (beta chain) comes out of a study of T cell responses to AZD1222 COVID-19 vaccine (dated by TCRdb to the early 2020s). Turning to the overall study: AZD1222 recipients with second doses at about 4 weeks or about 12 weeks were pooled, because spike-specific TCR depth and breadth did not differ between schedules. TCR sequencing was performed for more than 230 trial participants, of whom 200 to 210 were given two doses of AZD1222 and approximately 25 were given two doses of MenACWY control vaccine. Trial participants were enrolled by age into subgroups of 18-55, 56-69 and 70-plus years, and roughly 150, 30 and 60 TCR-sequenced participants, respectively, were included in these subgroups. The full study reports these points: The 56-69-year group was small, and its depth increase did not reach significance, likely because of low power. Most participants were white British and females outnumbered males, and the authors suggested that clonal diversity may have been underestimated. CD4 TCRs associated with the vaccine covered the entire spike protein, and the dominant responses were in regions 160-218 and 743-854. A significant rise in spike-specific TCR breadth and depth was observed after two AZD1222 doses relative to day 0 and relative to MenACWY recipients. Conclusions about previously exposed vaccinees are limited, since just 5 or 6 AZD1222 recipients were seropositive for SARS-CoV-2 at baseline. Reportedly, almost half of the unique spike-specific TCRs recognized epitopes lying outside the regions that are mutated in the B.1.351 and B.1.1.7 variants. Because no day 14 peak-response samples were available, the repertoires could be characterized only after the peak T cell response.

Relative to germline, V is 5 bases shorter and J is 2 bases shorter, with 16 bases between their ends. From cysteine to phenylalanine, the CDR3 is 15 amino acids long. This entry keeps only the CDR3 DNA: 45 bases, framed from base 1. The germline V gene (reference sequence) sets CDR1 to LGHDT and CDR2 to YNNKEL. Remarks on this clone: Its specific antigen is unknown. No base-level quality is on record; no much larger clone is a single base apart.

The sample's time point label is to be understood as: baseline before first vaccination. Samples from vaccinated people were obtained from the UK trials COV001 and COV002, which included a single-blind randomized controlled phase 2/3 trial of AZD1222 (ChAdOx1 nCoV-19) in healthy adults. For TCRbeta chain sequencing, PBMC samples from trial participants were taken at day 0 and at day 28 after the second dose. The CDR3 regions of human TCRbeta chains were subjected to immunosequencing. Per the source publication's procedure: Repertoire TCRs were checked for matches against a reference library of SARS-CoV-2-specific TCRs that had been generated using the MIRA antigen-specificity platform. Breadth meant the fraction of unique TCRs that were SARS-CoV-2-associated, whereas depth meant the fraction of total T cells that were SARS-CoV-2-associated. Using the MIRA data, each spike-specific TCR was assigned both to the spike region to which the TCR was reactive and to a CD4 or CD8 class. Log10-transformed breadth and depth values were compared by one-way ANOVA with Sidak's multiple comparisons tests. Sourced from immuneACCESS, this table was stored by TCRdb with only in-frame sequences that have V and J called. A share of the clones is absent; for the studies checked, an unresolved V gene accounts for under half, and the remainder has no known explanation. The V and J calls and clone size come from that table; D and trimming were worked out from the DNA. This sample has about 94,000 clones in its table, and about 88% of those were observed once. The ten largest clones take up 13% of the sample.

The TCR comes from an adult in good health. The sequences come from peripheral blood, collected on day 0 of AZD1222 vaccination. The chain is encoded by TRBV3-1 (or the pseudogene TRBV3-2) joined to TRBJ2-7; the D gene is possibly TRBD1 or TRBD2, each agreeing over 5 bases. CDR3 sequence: CASSVSLGEPYEQYF. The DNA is TGTGCCAGCAGCGTAAGCCTGGGGGAGCCCTACGAGCAGTACTTC.